The sequence of this T cell receptor (beta chain) was determined in a study of human T cells and chemical hapten exposure. This clonotype was counted only a few times. As yet, its antigen is unknown. In the library, unique molecular identifiers were attached to individual cDNA molecules. Study processing details: Counting gave a median of around 100,000 TCRs per sample, with values ranging from roughly 20,000 to 750,000. Via MiXCR, TCRdb re-called the RACE reads, giving one row per CDR3 protein. Here the V and J calls rest on TCRdb's processing, not on the authors' analysis. The repertoire holds about 59,000 distinct CDR3 sequences, with about 11% as singletons. Study conclusions and caveats: The number of TCRs above 1 in 1000 frequency did not change after DPC sensitization.

The time point denotes: pre-sensitization, week 0. Treatment meaning: therapeutic diphenylcyclopropenone sensitization with weekly scalp DPC. Blood was collected ahead of every patch test applied. The sequences come from whole blood, collected in connection with sensitization to the hapten diphenylcyclopropenone (DPC). The sequence derives from a woman aged 40 to 50 with alopecia areata. Some clones in this sample may be carry-over from other donors' samples.

The CDR3 here is CASSLKENTEAFF. The CDR3 DNA reads as TGTGCCAGCAGTCTCAAGGAGAACACTGAAGCTTTCTTT. This chain joins TRBV6-2 or TRBV6-3 and TRBJ1-1, with D uncertain. The CDR3 runs 13 residues. The germline V gene encodes CDR1 MNHEY and CDR2 SVGEGT. V was trimmed by 5 bases and J by 1 base, leaving 8 bases between them.